This TCR beta chain derives from a study of T-cell memory formation after mild COVID-19. The CDR3 has 16 residues. The V gene's germline CDR1 is SGHRS and CDR2 YFSETQ. With 4 bases removed from V and 4 bases from J, the gap between germline ends came to 20 bases. Regarding this clonotype: The antigen remains undetermined.

Whole-study results and caveats: Among clones peaking at day 37 in the second wave, SARS-CoV-2 specificity remained unconfirmed. While clones contracting from day 15 to 85 were balanced between CD4 and CD8, later expanders leaned CD4+. Researchers report contracting CD4+ clones mostly in CM and EM, with CD8+ clones in EMRA.

From 5'RACE with constant-segment primers came TCR alpha and TCR beta cDNA libraries that carried sample barcodes and UMIs. One entry per CDR3 protein, called by TCRdb with MiXCR from the 5' RACE reads. The sample carries some 490,000 distinct CDR3 sequences, 15% to 20% recorded once. The sequenced sample was PBMCs or a T cell subset sorted from them (not recorded which). The gene calls are TRBV5-1 and TRBJ1-1; no clear D gene. The receptor's source is an adult woman who had mild COVID-19 (a few samples of this study predate the infection). Cell type and time point are not known. The DNA of the CDR3 is TGCGCCAGCAGCACCGGACCGGCCCCCTCGGGCACTGAAGCTTTCTTT. Translated: CASSTGPAPSGTEAFF.